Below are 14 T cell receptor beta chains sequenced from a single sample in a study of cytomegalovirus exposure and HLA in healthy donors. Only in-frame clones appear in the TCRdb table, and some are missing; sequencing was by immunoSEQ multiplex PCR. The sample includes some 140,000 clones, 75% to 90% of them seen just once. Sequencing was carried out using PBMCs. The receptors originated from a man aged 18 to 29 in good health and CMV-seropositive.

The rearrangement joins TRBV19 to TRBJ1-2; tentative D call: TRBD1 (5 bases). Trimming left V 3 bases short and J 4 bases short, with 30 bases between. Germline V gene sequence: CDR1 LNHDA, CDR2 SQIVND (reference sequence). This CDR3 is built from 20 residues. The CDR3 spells CASSIFVPRVRGVLTYGYTF. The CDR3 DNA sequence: TGTGCCAGTAGTATCTTTGTCCCCAGGGTCCGCGGAGTGCTAACCTATGGCTACACCTTC.

The CDR3 DNA reads TGCAGCATAAAGGGGGCAACTAATGAAAAACTGTTTTTT. Encoded protein: CSIKGATNEKLFF. The V call is TRBV29-1, the J call TRBJ1-4; perhaps TRBD1 as D (6 bases). Germline-derived CDR1 and CDR2 are SQVTM and ANQGSEA. This CDR3 has 13 amino acids. V lost 8 bases to trimming and J lost 0 bases, with 10 bases between them.

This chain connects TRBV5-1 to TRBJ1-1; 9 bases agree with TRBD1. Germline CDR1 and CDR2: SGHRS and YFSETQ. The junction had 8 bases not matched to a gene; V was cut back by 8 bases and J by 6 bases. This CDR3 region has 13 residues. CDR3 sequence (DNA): TGCGCCAGTTCCGGGACAGGGATCGCTGAAGCTTTCTTT. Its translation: CASSGTGIAEAFF.

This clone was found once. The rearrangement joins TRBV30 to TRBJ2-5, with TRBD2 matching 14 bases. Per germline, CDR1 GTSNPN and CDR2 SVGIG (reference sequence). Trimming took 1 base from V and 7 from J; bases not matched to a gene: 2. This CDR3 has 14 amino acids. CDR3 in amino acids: CAWSGLAGGGTQYF. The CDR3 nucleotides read TGTGCCTGGAGTGGACTAGCGGGAGGGGGGACCCAGTACTTC.

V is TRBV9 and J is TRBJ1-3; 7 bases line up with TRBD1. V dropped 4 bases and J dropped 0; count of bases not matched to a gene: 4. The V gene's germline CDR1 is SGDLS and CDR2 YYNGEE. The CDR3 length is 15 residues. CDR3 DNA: TGTGCCAGCAGCTCAGGGGGAGCCTCTGGAAACACCATATATTTT. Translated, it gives CASSSGGASGNTIYF.

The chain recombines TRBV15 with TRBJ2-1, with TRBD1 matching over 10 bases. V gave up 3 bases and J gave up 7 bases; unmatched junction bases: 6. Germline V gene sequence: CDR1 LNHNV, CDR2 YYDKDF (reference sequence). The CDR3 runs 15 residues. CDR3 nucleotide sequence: TGTGCCACCAGCAGCGGGACAGGGGTCGGTAATGAGCAGTTCTTC. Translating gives CATSSGTGVGNEQFF.

As DNA, the CDR3 is TGTGCCAGCAGTCGCTCGACAAACCAAGAGACCCAGTACTTC. Protein sequence: CASSRSTNQETQYF. The genes are TRBV27 and TRBJ2-5; D unclear. The V gene lost 5 bases and the J gene lost 0 bases, with 10 bases spanning the gap. CDR1 MNHEY and CDR2 SMNVEV come from the germline V gene (reference sequence). The CDR3 loop spans 14 amino acids.

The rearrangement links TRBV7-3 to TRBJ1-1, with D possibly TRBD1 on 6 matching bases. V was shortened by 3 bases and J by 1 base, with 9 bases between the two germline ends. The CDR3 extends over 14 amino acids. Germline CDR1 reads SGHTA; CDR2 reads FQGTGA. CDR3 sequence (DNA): TGTGCCAGCAGCTTGGACAGAGCGAACACTGAAGCTTTCTTT. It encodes CASSLDRANTEAFF.

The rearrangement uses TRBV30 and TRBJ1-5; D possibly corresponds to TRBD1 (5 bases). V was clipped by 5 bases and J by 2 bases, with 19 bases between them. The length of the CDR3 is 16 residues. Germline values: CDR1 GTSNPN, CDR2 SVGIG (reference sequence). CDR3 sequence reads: CAWSAGPLMGNQPQHF. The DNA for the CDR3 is TGTGCCTGGTCCGCGGGACCCCTCATGGGCAATCAGCCCCAGCATTTT.

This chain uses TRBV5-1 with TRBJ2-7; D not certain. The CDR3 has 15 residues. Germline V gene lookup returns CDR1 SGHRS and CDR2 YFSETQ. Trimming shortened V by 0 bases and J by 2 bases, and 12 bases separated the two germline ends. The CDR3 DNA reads TGCGCCAGCAGCTTGGAGCCAGGTCGACCCTACGAGCAGTACTTC. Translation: CASSLEPGRPYEQYF.

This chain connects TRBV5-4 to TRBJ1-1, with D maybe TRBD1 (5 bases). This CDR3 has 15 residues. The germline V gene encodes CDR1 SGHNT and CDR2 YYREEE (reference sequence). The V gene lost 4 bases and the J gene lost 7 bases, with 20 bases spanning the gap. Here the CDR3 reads CASSPIVSGPLEAFF. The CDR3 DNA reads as TGTGCCAGCAGCCCAATTGTGTCAGGGCCACTTGAAGCTTTCTTT.

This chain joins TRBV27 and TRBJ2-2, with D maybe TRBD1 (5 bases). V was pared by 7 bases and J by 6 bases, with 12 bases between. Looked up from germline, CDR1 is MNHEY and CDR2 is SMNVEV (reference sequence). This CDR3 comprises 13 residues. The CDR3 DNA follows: TGTGCCAGCAAACCAGGGATCGCCGGGGAGCTGTTTTTT. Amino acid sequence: CASKPGIAGELFF.

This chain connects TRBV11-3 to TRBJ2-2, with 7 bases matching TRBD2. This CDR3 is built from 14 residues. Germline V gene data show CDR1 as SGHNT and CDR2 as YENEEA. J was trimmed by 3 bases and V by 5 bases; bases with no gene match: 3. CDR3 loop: CASSLGGDTGELFF. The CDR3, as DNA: TGTGCCAGCAGCCTGGGGGGGGACACCGGGGAGCTGTTTTTT.

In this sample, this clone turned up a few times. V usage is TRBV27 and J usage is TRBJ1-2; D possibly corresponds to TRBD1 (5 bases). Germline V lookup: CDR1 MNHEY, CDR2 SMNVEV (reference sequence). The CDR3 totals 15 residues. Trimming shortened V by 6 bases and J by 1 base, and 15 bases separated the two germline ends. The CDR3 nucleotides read TGTGCCAGCAGAAGGGAGGGGACGGATAACTATGGCTACACCTTC. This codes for CASRREGTDNYGYTF.